This T cell receptor beta chain stems from a study of shared clonotypes between healthy human individuals. CD4+ cells underwent separation, giving CD45RA+ naive and CD45RA-negative memory subsets. V dropped 2 bases and J dropped 8 bases, with 19 bases sitting between them. The V gene's germline CDR1 is SGHTA and CDR2 FQGTGA. The CDR3 spans 16 residues. Genomic DNA of each subset was evenly split across several immunoSEQ plates. The assay was immunoSEQ multiplex PCR, and TCRdb's table has in-frame clones only and misses some. Among about 2.4 million clones listed, roughly 93% were seen once. Input material: naive CD4+ T cells from PBMCs. The subset here: CD45RA+ positively selected. This clonotype was sampled from a man between 18 and 29 years old in good health. Some clones in this sample may be carry-over from other donors' samples. The chain recombines TRBV7-3 with TRBJ2-1; a possible D gene is TRBD1 (9 bases). CDR3 coding DNA: TGTGCCAGCAGCTTACGAGGACAGGGGACTAGGGATGAGCAGTTCTTC. It specifies CASSLRGQGTRDEQFF.